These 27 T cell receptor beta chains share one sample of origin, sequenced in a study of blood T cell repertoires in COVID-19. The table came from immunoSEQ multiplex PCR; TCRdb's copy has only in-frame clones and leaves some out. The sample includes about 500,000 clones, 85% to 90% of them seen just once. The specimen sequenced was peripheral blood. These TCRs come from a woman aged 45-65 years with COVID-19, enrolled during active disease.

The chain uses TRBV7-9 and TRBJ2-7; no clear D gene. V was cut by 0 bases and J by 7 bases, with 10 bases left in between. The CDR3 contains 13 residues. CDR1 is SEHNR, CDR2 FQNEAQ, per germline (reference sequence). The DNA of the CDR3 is TGTGCCAGCAGCTTAGCGCGGCGTGGGGAGCAGTACTTC. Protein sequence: CASSLARRGEQYF.

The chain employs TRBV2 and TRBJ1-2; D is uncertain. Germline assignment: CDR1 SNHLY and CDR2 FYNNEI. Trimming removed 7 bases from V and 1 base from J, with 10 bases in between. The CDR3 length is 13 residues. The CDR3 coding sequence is TGTGCCAGCACCCAGGAATTTAACTATGGCTACACCTTC. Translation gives CASTQEFNYGYTF.

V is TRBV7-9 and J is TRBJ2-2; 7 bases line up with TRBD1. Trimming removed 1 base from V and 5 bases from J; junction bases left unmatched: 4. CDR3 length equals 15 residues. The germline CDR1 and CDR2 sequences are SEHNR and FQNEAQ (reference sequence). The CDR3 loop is CASSLGETGTGELFF. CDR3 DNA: TGTGCCAGCAGCTTAGGGGAGACAGGGACCGGGGAGCTGTTTTTT. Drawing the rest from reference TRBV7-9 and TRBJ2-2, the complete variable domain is DTGVSQNPRHKITKRGQNVTFRCDPISEHNRLYWYRQTLGQGPEFLTYFQNEAQLEKSRLLSDRFSAERPKGSFSTLEIQRTEQGDSAMYLCASSLGETGTGELFFGEGSRLTVL.

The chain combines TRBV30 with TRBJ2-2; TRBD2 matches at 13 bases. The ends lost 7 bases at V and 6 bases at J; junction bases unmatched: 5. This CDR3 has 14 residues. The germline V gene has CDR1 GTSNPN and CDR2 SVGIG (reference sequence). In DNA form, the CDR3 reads TGTGCCTCGCGACTAGCGGGGGGTTCCGGGGAGCTGTTTTTT. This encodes CASRLAGGSGELFF. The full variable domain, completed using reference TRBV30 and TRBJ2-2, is SQTIHQWPATLVQPVGSPLSLECTVEGTSNPNLYWYRQAAGRGLQLLFYSVGIGQISSEVPQNLSASRPQDRQFILSSKKLLLSDSGFYLCASRLAGGSGELFFGEGSRLTVL.

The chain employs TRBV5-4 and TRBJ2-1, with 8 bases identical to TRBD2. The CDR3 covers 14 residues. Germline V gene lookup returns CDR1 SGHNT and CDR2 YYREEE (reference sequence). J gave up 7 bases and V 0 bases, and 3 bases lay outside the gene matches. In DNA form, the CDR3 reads TGTGCCAGCAGCTTGGTCGGGGGGGAGAATGAGCAGTTCTTC. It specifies CASSLVGGENEQFF.

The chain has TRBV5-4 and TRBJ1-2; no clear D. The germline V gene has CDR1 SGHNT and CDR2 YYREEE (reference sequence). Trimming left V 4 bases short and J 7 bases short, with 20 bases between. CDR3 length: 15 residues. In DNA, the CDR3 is TGTGCCAGCAGCCCCTCGGGGAAGTCCTCCCGTGGCTACACCTTC. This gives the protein CASSPSGKSSRGYTF.

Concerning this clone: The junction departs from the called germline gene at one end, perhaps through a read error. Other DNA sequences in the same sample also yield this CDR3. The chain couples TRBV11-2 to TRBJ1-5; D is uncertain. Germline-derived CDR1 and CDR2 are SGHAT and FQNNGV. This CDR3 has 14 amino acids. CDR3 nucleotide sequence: TGTGCTAGCAGTTCCACGGGGTATGGTCAGCCCCAGCATTTT. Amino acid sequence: CASSSTGYGQPQHF.

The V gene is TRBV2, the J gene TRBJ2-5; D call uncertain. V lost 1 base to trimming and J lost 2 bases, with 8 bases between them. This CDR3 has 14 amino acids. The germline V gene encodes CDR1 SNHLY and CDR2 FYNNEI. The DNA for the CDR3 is TGTGCCAGCAGTGAAGAAGCTACTCAAGAGACCCAGTACTTC. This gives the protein CASSEEATQETQYF.

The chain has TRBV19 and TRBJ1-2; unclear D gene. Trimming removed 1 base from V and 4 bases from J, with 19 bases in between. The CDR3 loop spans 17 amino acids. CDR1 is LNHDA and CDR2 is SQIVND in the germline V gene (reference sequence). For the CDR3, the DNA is TGTGCCAGTAGTATAGCAGTTTCTTTCCCCACGGGCTATGGCTACACCTTC. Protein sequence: CASSIAVSFPTGYGYTF.

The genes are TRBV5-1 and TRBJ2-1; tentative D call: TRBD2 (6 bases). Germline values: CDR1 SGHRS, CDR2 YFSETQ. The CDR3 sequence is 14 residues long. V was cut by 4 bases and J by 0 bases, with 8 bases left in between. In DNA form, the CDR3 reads TGCGCCAGCAGCGCGGGGAGCTCCTACAATGAGCAGTTCTTC. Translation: CASSAGSSYNEQFF.

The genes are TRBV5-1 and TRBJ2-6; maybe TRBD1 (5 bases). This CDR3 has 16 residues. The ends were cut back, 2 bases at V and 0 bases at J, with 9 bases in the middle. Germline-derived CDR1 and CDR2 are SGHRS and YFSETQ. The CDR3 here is CASSLNRFSGANVLTF. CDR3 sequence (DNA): TGCGCCAGCAGCTTAAACAGGTTCTCTGGGGCCAACGTCCTGACTTTC.

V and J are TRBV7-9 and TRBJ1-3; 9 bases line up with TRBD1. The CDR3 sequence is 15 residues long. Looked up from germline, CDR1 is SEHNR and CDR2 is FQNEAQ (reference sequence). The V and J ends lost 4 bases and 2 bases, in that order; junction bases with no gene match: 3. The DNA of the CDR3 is TGTGCCAGCAGCTCCTGGGACAGGGCTGGAAACACCATATATTTT. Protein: CASSSWDRAGNTIYF.

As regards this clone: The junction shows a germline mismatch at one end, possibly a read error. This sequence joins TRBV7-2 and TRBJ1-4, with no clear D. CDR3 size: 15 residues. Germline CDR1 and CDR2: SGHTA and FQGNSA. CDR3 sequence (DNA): TGTGCCAGCAGATTAGGTGTCGCAACTAATGAAAAACTGTTTTTT. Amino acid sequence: CASRLGVATNEKLFF.

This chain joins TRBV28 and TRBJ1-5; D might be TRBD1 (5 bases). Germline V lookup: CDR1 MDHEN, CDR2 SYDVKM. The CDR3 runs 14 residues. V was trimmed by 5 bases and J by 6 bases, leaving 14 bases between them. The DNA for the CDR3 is TGTGCCAGCAGTCCGGTCCAGGGCAGTCAGCCCCAGCATTTT. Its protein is CASSPVQGSQPQHF.

CDR3: CASSYRGPNTGELFF. The CDR3, as DNA: TGTGCCAGCAGTTACAGGGGGCCTAACACCGGGGAGCTGTTTTTT. The chain is built from TRBV6-5 and TRBJ2-2; TRBD1 matches at 7 bases. The germline V gene has CDR1 MNHEY and CDR2 SVGAGI. CDR3 length: 15 amino acids. V was pared by 2 bases and J by 2 bases, with 2 bases of the junction left unmatched.

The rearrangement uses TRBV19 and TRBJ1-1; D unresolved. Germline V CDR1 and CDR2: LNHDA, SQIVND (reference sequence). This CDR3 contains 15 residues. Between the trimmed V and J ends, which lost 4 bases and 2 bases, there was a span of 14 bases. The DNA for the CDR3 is TGTGCCAGTAGTACGTACGGGAGTGGCAACACTGAAGCTTTCTTT. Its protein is CASSTYGSGNTEAFF.

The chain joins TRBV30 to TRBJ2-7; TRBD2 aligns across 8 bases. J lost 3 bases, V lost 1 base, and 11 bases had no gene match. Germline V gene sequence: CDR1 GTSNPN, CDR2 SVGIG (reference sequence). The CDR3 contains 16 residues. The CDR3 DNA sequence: TGTGCCTGGAGTGGAGGGGGGCGGGGGGCCCTCTACGAGCAGTACTTC. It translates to CAWSGGGRGALYEQYF.

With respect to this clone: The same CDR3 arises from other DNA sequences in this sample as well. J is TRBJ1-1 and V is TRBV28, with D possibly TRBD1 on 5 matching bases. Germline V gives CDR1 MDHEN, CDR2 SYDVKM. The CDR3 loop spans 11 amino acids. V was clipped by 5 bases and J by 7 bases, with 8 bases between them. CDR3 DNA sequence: TGTGCCAGCAGTCGCCAGGGTGAAGCTTTCTTT. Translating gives CASSRQGEAFF.

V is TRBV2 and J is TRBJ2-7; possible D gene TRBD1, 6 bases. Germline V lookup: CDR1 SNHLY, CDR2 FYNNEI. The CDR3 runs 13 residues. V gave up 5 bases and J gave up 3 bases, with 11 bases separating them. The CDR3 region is CASSWGQGYEQYF. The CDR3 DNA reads TGTGCCAGCAGTTGGGGGCAGGGCTACGAGCAGTACTTC.

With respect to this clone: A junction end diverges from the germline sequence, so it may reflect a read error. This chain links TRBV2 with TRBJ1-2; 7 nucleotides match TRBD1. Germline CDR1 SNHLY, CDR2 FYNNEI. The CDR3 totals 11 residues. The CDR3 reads CASPKNGQAYF. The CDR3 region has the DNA TGTGCCAGCCCCAAGAACGGACAGGCATACTTC.

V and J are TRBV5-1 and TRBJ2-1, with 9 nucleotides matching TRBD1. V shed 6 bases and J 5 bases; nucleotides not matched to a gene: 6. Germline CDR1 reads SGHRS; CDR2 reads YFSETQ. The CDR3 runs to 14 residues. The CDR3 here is CASTRQGDNNEQFF. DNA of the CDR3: TGCGCCAGCACCAGACAGGGGGACAACAATGAGCAGTTCTTC.

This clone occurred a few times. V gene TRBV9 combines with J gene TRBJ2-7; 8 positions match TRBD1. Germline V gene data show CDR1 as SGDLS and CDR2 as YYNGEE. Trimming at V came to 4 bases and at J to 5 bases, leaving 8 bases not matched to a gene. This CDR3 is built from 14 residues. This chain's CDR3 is CASSLNDRGNEQYF. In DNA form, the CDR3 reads TGTGCCAGCAGCTTAAACGACAGGGGTAACGAGCAGTACTTC.

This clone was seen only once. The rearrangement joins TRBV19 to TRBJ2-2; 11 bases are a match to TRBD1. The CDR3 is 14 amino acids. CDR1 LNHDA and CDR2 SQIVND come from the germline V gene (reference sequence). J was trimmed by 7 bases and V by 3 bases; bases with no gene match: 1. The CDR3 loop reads CASSMDRGLGELFF. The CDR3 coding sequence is TGTGCCAGTAGTATGGACAGGGGGCTCGGGGAGCTGTTTTTT.

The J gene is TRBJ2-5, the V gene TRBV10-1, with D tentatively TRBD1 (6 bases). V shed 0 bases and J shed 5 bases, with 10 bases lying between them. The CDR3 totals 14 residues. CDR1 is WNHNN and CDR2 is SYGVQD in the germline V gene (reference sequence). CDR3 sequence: CASSESRGRETQYF. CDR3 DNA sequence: TGCGCCAGCAGTGAGTCCAGGGGTAGGGAGACCCAGTACTTC.

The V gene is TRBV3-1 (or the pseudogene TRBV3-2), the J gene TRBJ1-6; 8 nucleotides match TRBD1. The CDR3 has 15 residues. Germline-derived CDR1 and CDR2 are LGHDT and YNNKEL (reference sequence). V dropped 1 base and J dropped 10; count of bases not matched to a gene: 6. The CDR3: CASSQGAGGGSPLHF. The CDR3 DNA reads TGTGCCAGCAGCCAAGGGGCAGGGGGCGGCTCACCCCTCCACTTT.

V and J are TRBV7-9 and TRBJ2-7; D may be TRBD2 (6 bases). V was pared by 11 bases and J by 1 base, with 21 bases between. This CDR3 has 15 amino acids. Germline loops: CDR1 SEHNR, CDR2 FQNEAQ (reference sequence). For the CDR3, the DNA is TGTGCCGTCTCTGGGGTTAGGGACTTTTCCTACGAGCAGTACTTC. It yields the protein CAVSGVRDFSYEQYF.

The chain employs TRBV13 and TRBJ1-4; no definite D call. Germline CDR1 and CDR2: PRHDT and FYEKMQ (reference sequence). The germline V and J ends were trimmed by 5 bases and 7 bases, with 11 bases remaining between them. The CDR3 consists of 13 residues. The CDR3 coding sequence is TGTGCCAGCAGCGGAGGAGAAAGTGAAAAACTGTTTTTT. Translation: CASSGGESEKLFF.